This T cell receptor (beta chain) was captured by sequencing in a study of PD-1 blockade in mismatch repair-deficient tumors. Clones were read by immunoSEQ multiplex PCR, and TCRdb kept only the in-frame ones, dropping some. The sample yields roughly 14,000 clones, under 90% seen once. CDR1 is ENHRY, CDR2 SYGVKD, per germline. Trimming took off 10 bases at V and 4 bases at J, with 7 bases between the two ends. The CDR3 contains 11 residues. Study outcomes and limitations: All three positive peptides came from frameshift mutations, yielding 140 or so blood TCRs.

Indicated time point: identical roughly eleven-day culture without peptide (control). A roughly nine-day in vitro culture was run per each of several reactive peptides. About this clone: Its target is unknown.

This specimen was cells cultured in vitro, taken from a patient treated with pembrolizumab. The chain recombines TRBV10-3 with TRBJ2-2; a weak D match, TRBD1 (5 bases). This TCR came from an adult with mismatch repair-deficient cancer. The chain's CDR3 is CATTGTGELFF. DNA of the CDR3: TGTGCCACCACAGGCACCGGGGAGCTGTTTTTT.